Presented here are 8 T cell receptor beta chains from one specimen sequenced in a study of shared clonotypes between healthy human individuals. Naive CD8 cells, CD45RO-negative and positively selected for CCR7, excluded terminally differentiated effector memory CD45RA+ cells. The repertoire was sequenced with immunoSEQ multiplex PCR; TCRdb's copy has only in-frame clones and lacks some. The table shows about 870,000 clones, with over 90% occurring only once. Sequencing was done on a sample of naive CD8+ T cells sorted from blood. These receptors were taken from a man between 25 and 39 years old in good health.

The chain is built from TRBV14 and TRBJ2-7, with TRBD2 identical over 7 bases. From germline, CDR1 is SGHDN and CDR2 FVKESK. The J segment lost 2 bases and the V segment lost 4 bases, leaving 2 bases of the junction unmatched. The length of the CDR3 is 13 residues. CDR3 amino acids: CASSLRGAYEQYF. CDR3 coding DNA: TGTGCCAGCAGCCTTCGGGGGGCCTACGAGCAGTACTTC. The complete variable domain, with remaining parts taken from reference TRBV14 and TRBJ2-7, reads EAGVTQFPSHSVIEKGQTVTLRCDPISGHDNLYWYRRVMGKEIKFLLHFVKESKQDESGMPNNRFLAERTGGTYSTLKVQPAELEDSGVYFCASSLRGAYEQYFGPGTRLTVT.

The rearrangement links TRBV7-9 to TRBJ2-7, with unresolved D. CDR3 length equals 17 residues. The germline V and J ends were trimmed by 2 bases and 2 bases, with 19 bases remaining between them. Germline-derived CDR1 and CDR2 are SEHNR and FQNEAQ (reference sequence). The CDR3 sequence is CASSLPVLQKTTYEQYF. The CDR3 bases are TGTGCCAGCAGCTTACCAGTACTACAGAAAACCACCTACGAGCAGTACTTC.

The chain joins TRBV5-1 to TRBJ2-1; unclear D gene. The CDR3 has 14 amino acids. Trimming removed 4 bases from V and 3 bases from J, with 11 bases in between. Germline values: CDR1 SGHRS, CDR2 YFSETQ. Here the CDR3 reads CASSPTDLYNEQFF. CDR3 nucleotide sequence: TGCGCCAGCAGCCCAACGGACCTCTACAATGAGCAGTTCTTC. Full variable domain (rest looked up from reference TRBV5-1 and TRBJ2-1): KAGVTQTPRYLIKTRGQQVTLSCSPISGHRSVSWYQQTPGQGLQFLFEYFSETQRNKGNFPGRFSGRQFSNSRSEMNVSTLELGDSALYLCASSPTDLYNEQFFGPGTRLTVL.

The CDR3 DNA reads as TGCGCCAGCAGTGATTACAGCCAAGAGACCCAGTACTTC. This translates into CASSDYSQETQYF. The chain is built from TRBV10-2 and TRBJ2-5; the D is unclear. CDR1 and CDR2 (germline): WSHSY, SAAADI. Trimming took 3 bases from V and 1 from J, leaving 6 bases between them. This CDR3 has 13 amino acids.

This rearrangement joins TRBV9 to TRBJ2-7; weak D call: TRBD2 (5 bases). Germline values: CDR1 SGDLS, CDR2 YYNGEE. V was clipped by 4 bases and J by 2 bases, with 13 bases between them. CDR3 length equals 14 residues. The CDR3 is CASSPTGVTYEQYF. The DNA for the CDR3 is TGTGCCAGCAGCCCAACCGGGGTAACCTACGAGCAGTACTTC.

The gene calls are TRBV19 and TRBJ1-1; no clear D. The CDR3 is 11 residues long. V dropped 7 bases and J dropped 12 bases, with 15 bases sitting between them. CDR1 LNHDA and CDR2 SQIVND come from the germline V gene (reference sequence). The CDR3 region is CASTVAFESFF. The CDR3 nucleotides read TGTGCCAGTACAGTGGCATTTGAGTCTTTCTTT.

This chain joins TRBV11-3 and TRBJ2-1, with TRBD2 as a possible D gene (5 bases). The germline V gene encodes CDR1 SGHNT and CDR2 YENEEA. V gave up 4 bases and J gave up 5 bases, with 18 bases separating them. This CDR3 region has 16 residues. The CDR3 protein is CASSSSMREADNEQFF. CDR3 in DNA: TGTGCCAGCAGCTCTTCTATGAGGGAAGCGGACAATGAGCAGTTCTTC.

This sequence joins TRBV4-3 and TRBJ1-1, with D possibly TRBD1 on 5 matching bases. Germline V CDR1 and CDR2: LGHNA, YSLEER. The ends were cut back, 2 bases at V and 1 base at J, with 14 bases in the middle. This CDR3 has 16 amino acids. CDR3 nucleotide sequence: TGCGCCAGCAGCCAAAAAGGGGTTACAGAGAACACTGAAGCTTTCTTT. Translated: CASSQKGVTENTEAFF.